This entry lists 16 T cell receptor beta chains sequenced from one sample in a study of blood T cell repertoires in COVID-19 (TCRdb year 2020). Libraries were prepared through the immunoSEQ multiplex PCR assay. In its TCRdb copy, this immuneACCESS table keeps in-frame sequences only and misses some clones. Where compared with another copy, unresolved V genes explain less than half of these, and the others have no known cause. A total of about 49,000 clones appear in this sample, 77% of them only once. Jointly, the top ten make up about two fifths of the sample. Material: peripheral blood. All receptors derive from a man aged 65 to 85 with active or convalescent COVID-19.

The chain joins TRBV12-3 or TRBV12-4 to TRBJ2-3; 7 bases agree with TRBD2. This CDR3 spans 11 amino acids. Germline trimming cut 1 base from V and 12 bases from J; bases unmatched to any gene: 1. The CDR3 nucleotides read TGTGCCAGCAGTTTAGGGGGGGGTCAGTATTTT. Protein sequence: CASSLGGGQYF.

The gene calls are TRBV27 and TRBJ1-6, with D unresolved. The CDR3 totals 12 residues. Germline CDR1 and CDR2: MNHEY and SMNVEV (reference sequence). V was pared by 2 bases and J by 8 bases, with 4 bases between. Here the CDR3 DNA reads TGTGCCAGCAGTTTAACGGATTCACCCCTCCACTTT. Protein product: CASSLTDSPLHF.

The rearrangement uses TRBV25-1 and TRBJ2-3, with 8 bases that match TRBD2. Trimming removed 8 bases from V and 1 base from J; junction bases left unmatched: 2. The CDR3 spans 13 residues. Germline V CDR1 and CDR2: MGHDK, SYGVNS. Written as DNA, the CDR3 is TGTGCCAGCGGGGGACTAGGCACAGATACGCAGTATTTT. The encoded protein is CASGGLGTDTQYF.

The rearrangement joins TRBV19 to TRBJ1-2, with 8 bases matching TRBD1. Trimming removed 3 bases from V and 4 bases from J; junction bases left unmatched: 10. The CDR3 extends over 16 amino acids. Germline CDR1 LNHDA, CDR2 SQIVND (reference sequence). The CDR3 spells CASSMPATGAPYGYTF. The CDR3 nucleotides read TGTGCCAGTAGTATGCCCGCGACAGGGGCCCCCTATGGCTACACCTTC. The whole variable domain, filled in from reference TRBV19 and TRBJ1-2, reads DGGITQSPKYLFRKEGQNVTLSCEQNLNHDAMYWYRQDPGQGLRLIYYSQIVNDFQKGDIAEGYSVSREKKESFPLTVTSAQKNPTAFYLCASSMPATGAPYGYTFGSGTRLTVV.

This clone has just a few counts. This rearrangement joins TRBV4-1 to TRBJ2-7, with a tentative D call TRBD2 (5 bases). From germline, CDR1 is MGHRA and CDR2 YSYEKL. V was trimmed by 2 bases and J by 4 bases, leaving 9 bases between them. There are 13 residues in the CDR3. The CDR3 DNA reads TGCGCCAGCAGCCAAACTGGAGGATACGAGCAGTACTTC. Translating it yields CASSQTGGYEQYF.

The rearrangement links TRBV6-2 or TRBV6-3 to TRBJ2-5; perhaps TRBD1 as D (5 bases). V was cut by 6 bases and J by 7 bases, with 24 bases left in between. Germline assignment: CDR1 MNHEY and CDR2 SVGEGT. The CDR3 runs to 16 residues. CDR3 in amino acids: CASSQDRRSLQGTQYF. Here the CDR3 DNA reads TGTGCCAGCAGCCAGGACCGAAGGTCGCTTCAGGGGACCCAGTACTTC.

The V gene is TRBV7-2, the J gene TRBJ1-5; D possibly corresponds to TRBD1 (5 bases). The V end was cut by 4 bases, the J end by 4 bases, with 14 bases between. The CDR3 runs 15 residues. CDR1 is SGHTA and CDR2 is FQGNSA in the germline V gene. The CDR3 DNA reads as TGTGCCAGCAGCTCTACCGGGGGGAGGAATCAGCCCCAGCATTTT. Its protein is CASSSTGGRNQPQHF.

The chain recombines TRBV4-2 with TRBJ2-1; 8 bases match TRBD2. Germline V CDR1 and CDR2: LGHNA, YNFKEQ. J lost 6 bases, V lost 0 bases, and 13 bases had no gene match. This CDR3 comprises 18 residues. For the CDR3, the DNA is TGTGCCAGCAGCCAAGAGACGGCGGGGGGCCTGGTTGGCAATGAGCAGTTCTTC. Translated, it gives CASSQETAGGLVGNEQFF.

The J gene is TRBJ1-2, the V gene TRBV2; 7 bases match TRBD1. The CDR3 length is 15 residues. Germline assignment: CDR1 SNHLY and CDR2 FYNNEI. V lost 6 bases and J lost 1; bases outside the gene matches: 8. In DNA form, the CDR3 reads TGTGCCAGCAGCCCCTCCACAGGGGTTAACTATGGCTACACCTTC. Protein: CASSPSTGVNYGYTF.

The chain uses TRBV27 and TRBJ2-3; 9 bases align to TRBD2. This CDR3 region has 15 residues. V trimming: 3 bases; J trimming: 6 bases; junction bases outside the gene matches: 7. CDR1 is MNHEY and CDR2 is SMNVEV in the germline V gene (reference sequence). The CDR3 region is CASSFRRGGLDTQYF. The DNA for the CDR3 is TGTGCCAGCAGTTTTCGGCGGGGGGGCCTCGATACGCAGTATTTT.

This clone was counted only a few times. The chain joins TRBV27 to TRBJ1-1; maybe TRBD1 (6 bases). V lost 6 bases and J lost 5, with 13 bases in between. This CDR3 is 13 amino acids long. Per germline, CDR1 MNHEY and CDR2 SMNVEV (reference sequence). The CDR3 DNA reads TGTGCCAGCAGCCTTTTGAGGGGGACTGAAGCTTTCTTT. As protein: CASSLLRGTEAFF.

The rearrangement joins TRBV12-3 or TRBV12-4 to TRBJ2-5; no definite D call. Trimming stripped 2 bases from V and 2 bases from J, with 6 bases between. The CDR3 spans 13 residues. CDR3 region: CASSLTRQETQYF. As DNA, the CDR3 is TGTGCCAGCAGTTTAACCCGGCAAGAGACCCAGTACTTC.

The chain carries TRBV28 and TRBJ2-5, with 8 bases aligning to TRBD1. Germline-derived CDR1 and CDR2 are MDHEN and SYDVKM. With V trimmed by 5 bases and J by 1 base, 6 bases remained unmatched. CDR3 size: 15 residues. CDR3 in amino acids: CASSPGGIAQETQYF. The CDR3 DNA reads TGTGCCAGCAGTCCAGGGGGCATTGCCCAAGAGACCCAGTACTTC.

Here the CDR3 DNA reads TGTGCCAGCAGCTTGACAGGCTCTAATTCACCCCTCCACTTT. It translates to CASSLTGSNSPLHF. The chain links TRBV11-2 to TRBJ1-6; D perhaps matches TRBD1 (6 bases). CDR3 length equals 14 residues. Trimming left V 3 bases short and J 6 bases short, with 9 bases between. Germline loops: CDR1 SGHAT, CDR2 FQNNGV.

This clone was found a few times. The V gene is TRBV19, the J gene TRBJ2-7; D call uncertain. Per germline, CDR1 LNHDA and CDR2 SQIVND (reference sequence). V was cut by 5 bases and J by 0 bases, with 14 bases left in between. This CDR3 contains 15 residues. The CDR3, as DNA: TGTGCCAGTAGTCGGTCCCCCTTGAACTCCTACGAGCAGTACTTC. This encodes CASSRSPLNSYEQYF.

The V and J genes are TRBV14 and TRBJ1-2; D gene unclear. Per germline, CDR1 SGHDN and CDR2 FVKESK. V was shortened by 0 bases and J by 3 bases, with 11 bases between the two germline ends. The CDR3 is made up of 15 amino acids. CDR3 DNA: TGTGCCAGCAGCCAAGATCTGGAACAGTACTATGGCTACACCTTC. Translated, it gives CASSQDLEQYYGYTF.